This TCR beta chain was recovered during a study of shared clonotypes between healthy human individuals. The protocol was immunoSEQ multiplex PCR, while the TCRdb copy is restricted to in-frame clones and leaves out a portion. Of 2 million or so clones listed, roughly 95% are singletons. The V gene's germline CDR1 is MNHEY and CDR2 SMNVEV (reference sequence). This CDR3 is built from 12 residues. V lost 5 bases and J lost 4, with 8 bases in between. The sequencing sample was made of naive CD4+ T cells sorted from blood. Stated subset: CD45RA+ positively selected. The source of this sequence is a young man in good health. The V call is TRBV27, the J call TRBJ2-5, with D tentatively TRBD1 (5 bases). The CDR3 loop reads CASSQGGETQYF. The CDR3 coding sequence is TGTGCCAGCAGTCAGGGTGGAGAGACCCAGTACTTC.